This entry lists 2 T cell receptor beta chains sequenced from one sample in a study of shared clonotypes between healthy human individuals. Some clones are missing from TCRdb's copy, which holds only in-frame ones; the method was immunoSEQ multiplex PCR. The table has roughly 2.2 million clones, 85% to 95% seen once; the top ten hold more than 0.35%. Sequenced sample: naive CD4+ T cells from PBMCs. Subset denoted: CD45RA+ positively selected. Receptors originate from a man aged 18-30 years in good health. Some clones in this sample may be carry-over from other donors' samples.

CDR3 sequence reads: CASSLGNWQGTYEQYF. CDR3 DNA sequence: TGTGCCAGCAGCTTAGGTAATTGGCAGGGAACCTACGAGCAGTACTTC. This chain uses TRBV7-9 with TRBJ2-7, with D possibly TRBD1 on 5 matching bases. The CDR3 loop spans 16 amino acids. The V and J ends lost 1 base and 2 bases respectively, with 15 bases between them. The V gene's germline CDR1 is SEHNR and CDR2 FQNEAQ (reference sequence).

This chain links TRBV11-2 with TRBJ2-2; 7 bases fit TRBD2. The CDR3 extends over 16 amino acids. Per germline, CDR1 SGHAT and CDR2 FQNNGV. V lost 3 bases to trimming and J lost 5 bases; unmatched junction nucleotides: 9. CDR3 in amino acids: CASSFGLVRGTGELFF. The CDR3 DNA sequence: TGTGCCAGCAGCTTCGGACTAGTAAGGGGAACCGGGGAGCTGTTTTTT.